This T cell receptor beta chain was observed in a study of blood T cells in healthy people across ages. Donors ranged from roughly 6 to 90 years old and were healthy Caucasians in Russia. Each donor had around 9.8 milliliters of peripheral blood drawn. The authors ran a second PCR of about 6 to 11 cycles using a sample-barcoded 5' primer and a J-beta primer mix. Unique molecular identifiers of 12 random nucleotides labeled each cDNA. TCRdb passed the 5' RACE reads through MiXCR, listing each CDR3 protein once. The table has around 620,000 distinct CDR3 sequences, about 26% seen once. The TCR originated in a woman aged 65 to 85 in good health. The specimen sequenced was blood.

CDR3 nucleotide sequence: TGTGCCAGCAGCCAACAAGCGGACACTGAAGCTTTCTTT. The encoded protein is CASSQQADTEAFF. The gene calls are TRBV4-2 and TRBJ1-1; unclear D gene. CDR1 is LGHNA, CDR2 YNFKEQ, per germline. Trimming stripped 2 bases from V and 3 bases from J, with 7 bases between. CDR3 length: 13 residues.